This is a list of T cell receptor beta chains from one sample in a study of neurological immune-mediated disorders. In TCRdb, the 5' RACE reads were re-called with MiXCR into one record per CDR3 protein. The repertoire holds about 120,000 distinct CDR3 sequences, with about 3.4% as singletons. Sample: PBMCs. These receptors came from a woman under 40 with multiple sclerosis. CDR3s include the opening cysteine and the closing phenylalanine or tryptophan. Each record gives: V gene, D gene, J gene, clone size, CDR3 DNA, CDR3 protein. D genes are given only for firm matches. Size is stated for part of the rows, as once, few or many counts, or as a class when the clone is expanded.

>TRBV20-1|TRBD2|TRBJ2-5|NA
TGCAGTGCCGAGACTAGCGGGAGGATCGAGACCCAGTACTTC
CSAETSGRIETQYF
>TRBV20-1|NA|TRBJ1-2|many
TGCAGTGCTAGGTCCGGGACGGAATTTTATGGCTACACCTTC
CSARSGTEFYGYTF
>TRBV29-1|TRBD2|TRBJ2-5|many
TGCAGCGTTGACCCTGGACTAGAAGAGACCCAGTACTTC
CSVDPGLEETQYF
>TRBV6-2/TRBV6-3|NA|TRBJ1-5|many
TGTGCCAGCAGAATCAGGGCGTTTCATCAGCCCCAGCATTTT
CASRIRAFHQPQHF
>TRBV3-1|TRBD2|TRBJ2-1|many
TGTGCCAGCAGCGCCTACCGTATCCGTAGCGGGAGTGTCAATGAGCAGTTCTTC
CASSAYRIRSGSVNEQFF
>TRBV5-1|TRBD2|TRBJ2-1|many
TGCGCCAGCAGCTTGGGACTAGCGCTCAATGAGCAGTTCTTC
CASSLGLALNEQFF
>TRBV7-9|NA|TRBJ1-1|many
TGTGCCAGCAGCTTCCTAGCTATTGAAGCTTTCTTT
CASSFLAIEAFF
>TRBV9|NA|TRBJ2-6|many
TGTGCCAGCAGCGTAGTCTCTGGGGCCAACGTCCTGACTTTC
CASSVVSGANVLTF
>TRBV20-1|TRBD2|TRBJ2-3|many
TGCAGTGCTAGCGGGGGGGGCGGAGATACGCAGTATTTT
CSASGGGGDTQYF
>TRBV7-2|NA|TRBJ1-1|many
TGTGCCAGCAGCCAGACCAGGGTCACTGAAGCTTTCTTT
CASSQTRVTEAFF
>TRBV20-1|NA|TRBJ2-7|many
TGCAGTGCTCGGCGGAAGGGTTCCTACGAGCAGTACTTC
CSARRKGSYEQYF
>TRBV5-1|NA|TRBJ2-6|many
TGCGCCAGAAAAGAGGCAGGGGCTGGGGCCAACGTCCTGACTTTC
CARKEAGAGANVLTF
>TRBV4-1|NA|TRBJ2-5|many
TGCGCCAGCAGCCAAGCGGTGACTACCCAAGAGACCCAGTACTTC
CASSQAVTTQETQYF
>TRBV20-1|TRBD1|TRBJ2-3|many
TGCAGTGCTAGACAGGGACAGGGAACAGATACGCAGTATTTT
CSARQGQGTDTQYF
>TRBV29-1|NA|TRBJ2-2|many
TGCAGCGTTGAAGAGGGGCCCATCCCCGGGGAGCTGTTTTTT
CSVEEGPIPGELFF
>TRBV6-1|NA|TRBJ1-1|many
TGTGCCAGCATCAGGGTCGGGGGCACTGAAGCTTTCTTT
CASIRVGGTEAFF
>TRBV5-5|TRBD2|TRBJ2-2|many
TGTGCCAGCAGCGACACGGGGGGGCCGGTCGGGGAGCTGTTTTTT
CASSDTGGPVGELFF
>TRBV15|NA|TRBJ1-6|many
TGTGCCACCAGCAGAATCGCACAGGGTACTGCACCCCTCCACTTT
CATSRIAQGTAPLHF
>TRBV20-1|TRBD1|TRBJ2-3|many
TGCAGTGCTAGAGATAGCAATTCGGGACAGGGGCACGATACGCAGTATTTT
CSARDSNSGQGHDTQYF
>TRBV7-9|NA|TRBJ2-1|many
TGTGCCAGCAGCTCGGGCGCACCCCCTTGGAACAATGAGCAGTTCTTC
CASSSGAPPWNNEQFF
>TRBV6-5|TRBD1|TRBJ1-2|many
TGTGCCAGCAGTTACGACAGGGGGCACGGCTACACCTTC
CASSYDRGHGYTF
>TRBV27|TRBD1|TRBJ2-1|many
TGTGCCAGCAGTTTAATCGGGACAGGGGCTTTCAAGCAGTTCTTC
CASSLIGTGAFKQFF